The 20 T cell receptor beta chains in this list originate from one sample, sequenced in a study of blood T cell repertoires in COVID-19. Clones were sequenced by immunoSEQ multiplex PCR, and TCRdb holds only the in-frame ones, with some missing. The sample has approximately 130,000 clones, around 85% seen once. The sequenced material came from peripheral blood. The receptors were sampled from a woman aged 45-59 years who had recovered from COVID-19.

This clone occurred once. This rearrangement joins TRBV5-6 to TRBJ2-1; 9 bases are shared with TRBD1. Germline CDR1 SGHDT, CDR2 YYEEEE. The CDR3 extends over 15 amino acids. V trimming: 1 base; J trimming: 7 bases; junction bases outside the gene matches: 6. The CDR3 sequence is CASSLTGGQRNEQFF. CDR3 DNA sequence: TGTGCCAGCAGCTTGACAGGGGGCCAAAGGAATGAGCAGTTCTTC.

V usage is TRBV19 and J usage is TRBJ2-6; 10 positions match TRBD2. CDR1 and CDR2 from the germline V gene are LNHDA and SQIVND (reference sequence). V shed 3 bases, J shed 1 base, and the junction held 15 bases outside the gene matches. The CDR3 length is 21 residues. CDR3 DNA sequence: TGTGCCAGTAGTATCAAGCCGCCTAGCGGGAGAGGTTATTCTGGGGCCAACGTCCTGACTTTC. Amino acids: CASSIKPPSGRGYSGANVLTF.

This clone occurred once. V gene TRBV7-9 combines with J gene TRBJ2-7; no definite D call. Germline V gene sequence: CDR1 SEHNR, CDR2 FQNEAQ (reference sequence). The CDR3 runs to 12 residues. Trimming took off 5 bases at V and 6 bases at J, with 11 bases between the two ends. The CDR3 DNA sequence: TGTGCCAGCAGCCCTCTGCCGAGCGAGCAGTACTTC. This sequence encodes CASSPLPSEQYF.

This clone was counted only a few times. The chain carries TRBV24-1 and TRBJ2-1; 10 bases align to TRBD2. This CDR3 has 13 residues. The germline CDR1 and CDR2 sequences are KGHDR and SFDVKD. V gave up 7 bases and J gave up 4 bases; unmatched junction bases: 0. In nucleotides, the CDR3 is TGTGCCACCAGAGCGGGAGGGTACAATGAGCAGTTCTTC. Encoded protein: CATRAGGYNEQFF.

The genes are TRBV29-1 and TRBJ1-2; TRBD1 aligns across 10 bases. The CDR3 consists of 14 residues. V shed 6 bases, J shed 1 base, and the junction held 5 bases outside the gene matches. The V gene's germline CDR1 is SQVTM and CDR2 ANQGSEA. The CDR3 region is CSVADRGLNYGYTF. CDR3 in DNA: TGCAGCGTAGCTGACAGGGGGCTTAACTATGGCTACACCTTC.

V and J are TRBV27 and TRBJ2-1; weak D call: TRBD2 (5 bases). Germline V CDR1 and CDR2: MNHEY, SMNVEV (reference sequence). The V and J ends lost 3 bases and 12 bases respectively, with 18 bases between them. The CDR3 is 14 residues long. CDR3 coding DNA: TGTGCCAGCAGTTTTACCGGGGTTCGAACCGGGCAGTTCTTC. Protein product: CASSFTGVRTGQFF.

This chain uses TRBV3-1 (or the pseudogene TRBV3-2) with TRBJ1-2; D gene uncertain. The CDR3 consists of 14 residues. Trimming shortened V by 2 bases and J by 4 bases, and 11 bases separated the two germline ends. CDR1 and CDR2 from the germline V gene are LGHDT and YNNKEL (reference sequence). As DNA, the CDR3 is TGTGCCAGCAGCCAATCCTACAGTCCCTATGGCTACACCTTC. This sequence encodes CASSQSYSPYGYTF.

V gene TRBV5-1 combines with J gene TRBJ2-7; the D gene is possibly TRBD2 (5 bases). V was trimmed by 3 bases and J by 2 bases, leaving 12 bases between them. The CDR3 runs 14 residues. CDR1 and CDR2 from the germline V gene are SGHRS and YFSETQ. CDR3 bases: TGCGCCAGCAGCTCCGGGGATACGACCTACGAGCAGTACTTC. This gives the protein CASSSGDTTYEQYF.

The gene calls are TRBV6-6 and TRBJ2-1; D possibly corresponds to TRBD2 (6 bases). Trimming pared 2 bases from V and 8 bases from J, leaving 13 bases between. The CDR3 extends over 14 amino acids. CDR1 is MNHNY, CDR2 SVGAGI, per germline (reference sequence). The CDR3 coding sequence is TGTGCCAGCAGTTACCGACGTGGCGGGGATGAGCAGTTCTTC. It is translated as CASSYRRGGDEQFF.

CDR3 protein: CASSQVRDRGPGGYTF. The CDR3 DNA reads TGCGCCAGCAGCCAAGTCCGCGACAGGGGGCCGGGTGGCTACACCTTC. This chain uses TRBV4-1 with TRBJ1-2; 10 bases line up with TRBD1. The germline V gene has CDR1 MGHRA and CDR2 YSYEKL. V shed 1 base, J shed 7 bases, and the junction held 9 bases outside the gene matches. The CDR3 is 16 residues long.

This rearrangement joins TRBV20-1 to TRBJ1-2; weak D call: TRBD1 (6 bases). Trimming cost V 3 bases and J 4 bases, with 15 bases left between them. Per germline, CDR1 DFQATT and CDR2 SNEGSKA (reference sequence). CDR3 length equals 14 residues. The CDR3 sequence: CSASNRGAGYGYTF. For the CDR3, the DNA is TGCAGTGCTAGTAACCGGGGGGCAGGCTATGGCTACACCTTC.

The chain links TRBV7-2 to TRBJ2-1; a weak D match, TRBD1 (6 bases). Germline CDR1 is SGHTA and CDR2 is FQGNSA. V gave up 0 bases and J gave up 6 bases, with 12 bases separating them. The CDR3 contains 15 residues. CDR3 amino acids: CASSLATGFVNEQFF. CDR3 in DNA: TGTGCCAGCAGCTTAGCAACAGGGTTTGTCAATGAGCAGTTCTTC.

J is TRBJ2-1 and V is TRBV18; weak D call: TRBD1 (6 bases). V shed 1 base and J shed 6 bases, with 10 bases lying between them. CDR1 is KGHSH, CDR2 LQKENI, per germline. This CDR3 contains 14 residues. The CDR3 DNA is TGTGCCAGCTCACCACAGACAGGTCGCAATGAGCAGTTCTTC. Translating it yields CASSPQTGRNEQFF. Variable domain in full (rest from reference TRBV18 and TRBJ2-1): NAGVMQNPRHLVRRRGQEARLRCSPMKGHSHVYWYRQLPEEGLKFMVYLQKENIIDESGMPKERFSAEFPKEGPSILRIQQVVRGDSAAYFCASSPQTGRNEQFFGPGTRLTVL.

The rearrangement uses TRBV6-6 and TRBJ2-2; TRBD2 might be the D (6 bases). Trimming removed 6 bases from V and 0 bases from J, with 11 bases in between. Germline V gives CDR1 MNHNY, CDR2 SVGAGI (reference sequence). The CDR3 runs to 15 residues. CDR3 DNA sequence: TGTGCCAGCAGACTGACTAGTACGAACACCGGGGAGCTGTTTTTT. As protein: CASRLTSTNTGELFF.

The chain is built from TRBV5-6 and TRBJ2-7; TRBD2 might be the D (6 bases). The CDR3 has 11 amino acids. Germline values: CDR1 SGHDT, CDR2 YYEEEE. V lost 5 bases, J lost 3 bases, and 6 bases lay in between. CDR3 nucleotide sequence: TGTGCCAGCAGTAGCGGCTACGAGCAGTACTTC. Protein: CASSSGYEQYF.

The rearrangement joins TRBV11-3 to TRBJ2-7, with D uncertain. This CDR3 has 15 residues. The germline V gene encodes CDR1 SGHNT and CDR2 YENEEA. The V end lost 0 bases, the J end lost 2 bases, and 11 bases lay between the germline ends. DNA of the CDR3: TGTGCCAGCAGCTTAGATCAGGTTTACACCTACGAGCAGTACTTC. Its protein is CASSLDQVYTYEQYF.

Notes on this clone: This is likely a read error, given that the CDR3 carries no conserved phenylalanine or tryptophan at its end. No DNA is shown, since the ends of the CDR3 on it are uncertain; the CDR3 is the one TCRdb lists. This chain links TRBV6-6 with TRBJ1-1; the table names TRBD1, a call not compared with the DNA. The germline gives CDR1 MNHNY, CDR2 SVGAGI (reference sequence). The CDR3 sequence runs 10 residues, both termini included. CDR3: CASSYPNSRM.

The CDR3 nucleotides read TGTGCCATCAGTGAAGGGACAGGGGGTTACGAGCAGTACTTC. Protein product: CAISEGTGGYEQYF. The chain uses TRBV10-3 and TRBJ2-7; 11 positions agree with TRBD1. The CDR3 consists of 14 residues. V shed 3 bases, J shed 4 bases, and the junction held 2 bases outside the gene matches. Germline loops: CDR1 ENHRY, CDR2 SYGVKD.

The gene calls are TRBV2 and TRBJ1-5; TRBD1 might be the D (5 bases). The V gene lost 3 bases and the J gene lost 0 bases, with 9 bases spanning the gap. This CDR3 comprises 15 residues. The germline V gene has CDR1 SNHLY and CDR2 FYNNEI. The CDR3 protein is CASSEGGISNQPQHF. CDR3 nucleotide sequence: TGTGCCAGCAGTGAGGGGGGGATTAGCAATCAGCCCCAGCATTTT.

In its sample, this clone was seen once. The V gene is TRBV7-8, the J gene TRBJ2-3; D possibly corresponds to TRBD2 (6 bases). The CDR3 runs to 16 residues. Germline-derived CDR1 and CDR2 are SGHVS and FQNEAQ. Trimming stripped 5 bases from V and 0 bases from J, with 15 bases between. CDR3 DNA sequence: TGTGCCAGCAGCCGGAGAGGTGGGACTAGCACAGATACGCAGTATTTT. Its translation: CASSRRGGTSTDTQYF.